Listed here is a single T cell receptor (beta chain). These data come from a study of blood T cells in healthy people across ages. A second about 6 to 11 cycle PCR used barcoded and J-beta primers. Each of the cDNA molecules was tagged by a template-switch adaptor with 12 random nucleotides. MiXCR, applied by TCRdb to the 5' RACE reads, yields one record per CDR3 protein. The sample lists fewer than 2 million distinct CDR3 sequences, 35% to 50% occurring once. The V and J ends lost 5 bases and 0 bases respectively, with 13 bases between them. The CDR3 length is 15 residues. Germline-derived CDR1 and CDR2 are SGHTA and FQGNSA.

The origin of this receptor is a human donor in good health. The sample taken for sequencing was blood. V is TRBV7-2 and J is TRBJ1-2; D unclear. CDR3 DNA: TGTGCCAGCAGCGTACGATTATTATCTAACTATGGCTACACCTTC. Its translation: CASSVRLLSNYGYTF.